This TCR beta chain is drawn from a study of T cells after yellow fever vaccination. Overall study findings and caveats: The authors detected almost none of the vaccine-responding clonotypes in sorted memory subsets on day 0.

Germline V gene sequence: CDR1 LNHNV, CDR2 YYDKDF (reference sequence). V was clipped by 0 bases and J by 7 bases, with 4 bases between them. The CDR3 totals 12 residues. This clonotype was counted at least ten times. Each CDR3 protein is one row after TCRdb ran MiXCR on the 5' RACE reads. The table records about 20,000 distinct CDR3 sequences, 5.2% of them present only once. V and J are TRBV15 and TRBJ1-5; no reliable D call. The starting material was PBMCs, either bulk or a sorted T-cell subset (CD4+, CD8+, memory, or dextramer-sorted; not recorded which), obtained 35 to 50 days after the first yellow fever vaccination. The receptor was derived from a man between 18 and 35 years old who received the YFV17D yellow fever vaccine. CDR3 in amino acids: CATSRDNQPQHF. CDR3 coding DNA: TGTGCCACCAGCAGAGATAACCAGCCCCAGCATTTT.